The 21 T cell receptor beta chains presented below share a single source sample, sequenced in a study of radiation and T cells in renal cell carcinoma (dated by TCRdb to about 2020). The protocol used for the library was the immunoSEQ multiplex PCR assay. TCRdb stores this immuneACCESS table with in-frame sequences only. Part of the clones is absent; in the studies checked, under half of the shortfall reflects unresolved V genes, and no reason is known for the rest. For this sample the table gives under 7,000 clones, of which roughly 72% were detected only once. The ten largest clonotypes hold more than 25% of the sample. The sample's time point label, in plain terms: tumor resected at nephrectomy. Reading the label with the study, this specimen's treatment or condition is: treatment-naive control, cytoreductive nephrectomy. Sequenced here: tumor tissue, sampled from a patient whose treatment was nephrectomy without radiotherapy. These receptors were obtained from a human donor with renal cell carcinoma.

CDR3: CASRTGGLPTDTQYF. CDR3 nucleotides: TGTGCCAGCCGGACAGGGGGCCTCCCCACAGATACGCAGTATTTT. The rearrangement links TRBV27 to TRBJ2-3; TRBD1 matches at 11 bases. V lost 8 bases, J lost 2 bases, and 6 bases stayed unmatched. Germline lookup yields CDR1 MNHEY and CDR2 SMNVEV (reference sequence). The CDR3 runs to 15 residues.

The V call is TRBV4-3, the J call TRBJ2-2; 7 bases are a match to TRBD2. CDR1 and CDR2 (germline): LGHNA, YSLEER. The CDR3 extends over 19 amino acids. V lost 0 bases to trimming and J lost 5 bases; unmatched junction nucleotides: 15. CDR3 bases: TGCGCCAGCAGCCAAGATTCCCTCCGGACTGCCGGGGGGACCGGGGAGCTGTTTTTT. This encodes CASSQDSLRTAGGTGELFF.

The rearrangement links TRBV28 to TRBJ1-1; 7 nucleotides line up with TRBD1. The J segment lost 4 bases and the V segment lost 6 bases, leaving 14 bases of the junction unmatched. CDR3 length: 16 residues. The V gene's germline CDR1 is MDHEN and CDR2 SYDVKM. The CDR3 nucleotides are TGTGCCAGCAGCCCACGGACAGGACGATGGGGCACTGAAGCTTTCTTT. Its translation: CASSPRTGRWGTEAFF.

The J gene is TRBJ2-5, the V gene TRBV30; possible D gene TRBD2, 6 bases. CDR1 and CDR2 from the germline V gene are GTSNPN and SVGIG (reference sequence). The CDR3 spans 14 residues. V was clipped by 3 bases and J by 5 bases, with 16 bases between them. CDR3 sequence: CAWRGGVRKETQYF. CDR3 nucleotides: TGTGCCTGGAGGGGCGGGGTAAGAAAGGAGACCCAGTACTTC.

The gene calls are TRBV29-1 and TRBJ2-3, with unresolved D. V gave up 0 bases and J gave up 5 bases, with 12 bases separating them. Germline V CDR1 and CDR2: SQVTM, ANQGSEA. The CDR3 consists of 14 residues. Here the CDR3 reads CSVEEVRKGDTQYF. DNA for the CDR3: TGCAGCGTTGAAGAGGTGCGGAAGGGAGATACGCAGTATTTT.

The rearrangement links TRBV7-6 to TRBJ2-1, with 7 bases that match TRBD2. Germline values: CDR1 SGHVS, CDR2 FNYEAQ. J lost 10 bases, V lost 1 base, and 1 base had no gene match. The CDR3 runs to 12 residues. The CDR3 nucleotides read TGTGCCAGCAGCTTAGGGGAGGGCGAGCAGTTCTTC. Residues: CASSLGEGEQFF.

This clone has just a few counts. The chain combines TRBV6-4 with TRBJ1-1; D gene ambiguous. V was shortened by 8 bases and J by 3 bases, with 10 bases between the two germline ends. CDR3 length: 12 amino acids. CDR1 and CDR2 (germline): MRHNA, SNTAGT. In DNA form, the CDR3 reads TGTGCCAGCCCAGGTCGGCACACTGAAGCTTTCTTT. Translation: CASPGRHTEAFF.

The chain links TRBV28 to TRBJ2-7; D is possibly TRBD1 or TRBD2 (5 bases each). This CDR3 is built from 12 residues. Trimming left V 9 bases short and J 3 bases short, with 12 bases between. The germline CDR1 and CDR2 sequences are MDHEN and SYDVKM. CDR3 sequence: CASGGRVYEQYF. CDR3 nucleotides: TGTGCCAGTGGGGGAAGGGTCTACGAGCAGTACTTC.

A few counts support this clone. The chain links TRBV9 to TRBJ2-3, with D unresolved. V shed 2 bases and J shed 2 bases, with 9 bases lying between them. The CDR3 covers 14 residues. Germline lookup yields CDR1 SGDLS and CDR2 YYNGEE. CDR3: CASSVVPNTDTQYF. CDR3 sequence (DNA): TGTGCCAGCAGCGTCGTCCCTAACACAGATACGCAGTATTTT.

This rearrangement joins TRBV9 to TRBJ2-1; TRBD1 might be the D (6 bases). Germline loops: CDR1 SGDLS, CDR2 YYNGEE. CDR3 length: 16 amino acids. Trimming cost V 4 bases and J 3 bases, with 17 bases left between them. In nucleotides, the CDR3 is TGTGCCAGCAGCCCCCAGGTGTGGGACAACTACAATGAGCAGTTCTTC. Protein product: CASSPQVWDNYNEQFF.

This clone was seen once. The gene calls are TRBV5-4 and TRBJ1-5, with a tentative D call TRBD1 (6 bases). V was clipped by 4 bases and J by 5 bases, with 13 bases between them. Germline CDR1 is SGHNT and CDR2 is YYREEE (reference sequence). This CDR3 is 14 amino acids long. CDR3 loop: CASSLGQLHQPQHF. CDR3 nucleotides: TGTGCCAGCAGCCTAGGACAGCTCCATCAGCCCCAGCATTTT.

The CDR3 loop is CASSSGTRTVGKLFF. CDR3 sequence (DNA): TGTGCCAGCAGTTCCGGGACCCGGACTGTCGGAAAACTGTTTTTT. The chain carries TRBV2 and TRBJ1-4, with D maybe TRBD1 (5 bases). V gave up 5 bases and J gave up 10 bases, with 20 bases separating them. This CDR3 is built from 15 residues. Germline CDR1 is SNHLY and CDR2 is FYNNEI.

This clone was observed a few times. The chain carries TRBV28 and TRBJ2-1; D is perhaps TRBD2 (5 bases). The germline V gene encodes CDR1 MDHEN and CDR2 SYDVKM. Trimming left V 1 base short and J 8 bases short, with 15 bases between. The CDR3 extends over 15 amino acids. CDR3: CASSLSAAFLDEQFF. As DNA, the CDR3 is TGTGCCAGCAGTTTATCAGCGGCCTTTTTGGATGAGCAGTTCTTC. The whole variable domain, remainder taken from reference TRBV28 and TRBJ2-1, is DVKVTQSSRYLVKRTGEKVFLECVQDMDHENMFWYRQDPGLGLRLIYFSYDVKMKEKGDIPEGYSVSREKKERFSLILESASTNQTSMYLCASSLSAAFLDEQFFGPGTRLTVL.

The rearrangement joins TRBV28 to TRBJ2-7; 9 bases agree with TRBD2. There are 16 residues in the CDR3. In germline, CDR1 is MDHEN, CDR2 SYDVKM. V lost 4 bases, J lost 1 base, and 8 bases stayed unmatched. As DNA, the CDR3 is TGTGCCAGCAGTTCCCCCGGGCGGGAGGGATCCTACGAGCAGTACTTC. This encodes CASSSPGREGSYEQYF.

The chain is built from TRBV4-3 and TRBJ2-7; TRBD1 matches at 7 bases. Per the germline V gene, CDR1 is LGHNA and CDR2 is YSLEER. The CDR3 is 14 amino acids. Trimming cost V 3 bases and J 5 bases; bases outside gene matches: 7. CDR3 region: CASSHGTVSHEQYF. The CDR3 nucleotides are TGCGCCAGCAGCCACGGGACAGTATCTCACGAGCAGTACTTC.

This chain connects TRBV4-3 to TRBJ2-2; D not certain. Germline CDR1 is LGHNA and CDR2 is YSLEER. The CDR3 runs 15 residues. V was shortened by 0 bases and J by 7 bases, with 12 bases between the two germline ends. The CDR3 loop reads CASSQDRTRYGELFF. In DNA, the CDR3 is TGCGCCAGCAGCCAAGATAGGACCCGCTACGGGGAGCTGTTTTTT.

The rearrangement links TRBV5-4 to TRBJ2-7, with TRBD1 matching over 10 bases. Per germline, CDR1 SGHNT and CDR2 YYREEE (reference sequence). The V gene end was trimmed by 4 bases and the J gene end by 0 bases; junction bases not matched to a gene: 7. The CDR3 consists of 16 residues. The CDR3 loop reads CASSGDRGASSYEQYF. The CDR3 DNA reads as TGTGCCAGCAGCGGGGACAGGGGCGCTAGCTCCTACGAGCAGTACTTC.

CDR3 amino acids: CASSQAGLAAPGELFF. DNA for the CDR3: TGCGCCAGCAGCCAGGCGGGACTAGCCGCCCCCGGGGAGCTGTTTTTT. The chain uses TRBV4-1 and TRBJ2-2; 9 positions match TRBD2. V shed 3 bases and J 6 bases; nucleotides not matched to a gene: 8. Germline lookup yields CDR1 MGHRA and CDR2 YSYEKL. The CDR3 totals 16 residues.

In this sample, this clone turned up a few times. The V gene is TRBV27, the J gene TRBJ1-6, with TRBD1 as a possible D gene (5 bases). Looked up from germline, CDR1 is MNHEY and CDR2 is SMNVEV (reference sequence). Trimming removed 6 bases from V and 6 bases from J, with 12 bases in between. This CDR3 is built from 14 residues. CDR3 sequence reads: CASSLSGRNSPLHF. CDR3 in DNA: TGTGCCAGCAGCCTCTCAGGGCGTAATTCACCCCTCCACTTT.

This clone qualifies as medium-sized. The rearrangement links TRBV19 to TRBJ1-1; D possibly corresponds to TRBD1 (5 bases). Germline assignment: CDR1 LNHDA and CDR2 SQIVND (reference sequence). Trimming pared 4 bases from V and 5 bases from J, leaving 14 bases between. This CDR3 has 14 amino acids. The CDR3 nucleotides read TGTGCCAGTAGTACCAAGGGGTGGGTTACTGAAGCTTTCTTT. Protein product: CASSTKGWVTEAFF.

The chain couples TRBV27 to TRBJ2-1; 10 bases line up with TRBD2. CDR3 length: 14 residues. Germline V gives CDR1 MNHEY, CDR2 SMNVEV (reference sequence). V shed 8 bases and J 4 bases; nucleotides not matched to a gene: 5. Here the CDR3 DNA reads TGTGCCAGCTGGGGACTAGCGTCATACAATGAGCAGTTCTTC. Its translation: CASWGLASYNEQFF.